These 30 T cell receptor beta chains came from one sample sequenced in a study of blood T cell repertoires in COVID-19. Data came from immunoSEQ multiplex PCR; TCRdb stores just in-frame clones and leaves some out. The sample shows 150,000 to 200,000 clones, approximately 86% of them seen only once. The specimen was peripheral blood. These receptor sequences come from a woman at least 80 years old with acute or convalescent COVID-19.

The J gene is TRBJ2-2, the V gene TRBV19; 7 bases fit TRBD1. The germline V gene has CDR1 LNHDA and CDR2 SQIVND (reference sequence). The CDR3 is made up of 14 amino acids. V lost 9 bases to trimming and J lost 0 bases; unmatched junction nucleotides: 4. CDR3 coding DNA: TGTGCCAGCGGACAGGAGACGAACACCGGGGAGCTGTTTTTT. Residues: CASGQETNTGELFF.

The V gene is TRBV7-9, the J gene TRBJ2-6, with unresolved D. This CDR3 contains 15 residues. Per the germline V gene, CDR1 is SEHNR and CDR2 is FQNEAQ (reference sequence). Trimming shortened V by 2 bases and J by 4 bases, and 9 bases separated the two germline ends. CDR3 residues: CASSLMRPGANVLTF. The CDR3 coding sequence is TGTGCCAGCAGCTTAATGAGGCCCGGGGCCAACGTCCTGACTTTC. The full variable domain, with the rest looked up from reference TRBV7-9 and TRBJ2-6, is DTGVSQNPRHKITKRGQNVTFRCDPISEHNRLYWYRQTLGQGPEFLTYFQNEAQLEKSRLLSDRFSAERPKGSFSTLEIQRTEQGDSAMYLCASSLMRPGANVLTFGAGSRLTVL.

This clone was seen a single time. The chain has TRBV6-1 and TRBJ1-5; TRBD1 is a possible D gene (5 bases). CDR1 is MNHNS, CDR2 SASEGT, per germline. The CDR3 is 17 amino acids. The ends were cut back, 2 bases at V and 6 bases at J, with 20 bases in the middle. CDR3 nucleotides: TGTGCCAGCAGTGAAATGGGCGGGGACCTCAACAGTCAGCCCCAGCATTTT. It codes for CASSEMGGDLNSQPQHF.

The chain links TRBV18 to TRBJ2-5; no definite D call. This CDR3 is 14 amino acids long. Germline V gene sequence: CDR1 KGHSH, CDR2 LQKENI. V was cut by 1 base and J by 1 base, with 7 bases left in between. Written as DNA, the CDR3 is TGTGCCAGCTCACCACTGGAGATCCAAGAGACCCAGTACTTC. Translating gives CASSPLEIQETQYF.

The CDR3 loop reads CAWATSGKANEQFF. The CDR3 DNA follows: TGTGCCTGGGCGACTAGCGGGAAAGCAAATGAGCAGTTCTTC. The V and J genes are TRBV30 and TRBJ2-1; 11 nucleotides match TRBD2. Germline values: CDR1 GTSNPN, CDR2 SVGIG (reference sequence). V was pared by 5 bases and J by 7 bases, with 7 bases of the junction left unmatched. The CDR3 sequence is 14 residues long.

CDR3 bases: TGTGCCAGCACCCCGGGACAGAGGAACACTGAAGCTTTCTTT. This encodes CASTPGQRNTEAFF. The chain carries TRBV11-2 and TRBJ1-1, with 7 bases lining up with TRBD1. The germline CDR1 and CDR2 sequences are SGHAT and FQNNGV. The CDR3 runs to 14 residues. The V and J ends lost 7 bases and 1 base, in that order; junction bases with no gene match: 6.

This chain uses TRBV7-2 with TRBJ2-7, with 10 bases lining up with TRBD2. Trimming cost V 5 bases and J 0 bases; bases outside gene matches: 7. From germline, CDR1 is SGHTA and CDR2 FQGNSA. This CDR3 is 16 amino acids long. The CDR3 protein is CASSPSGRPSSYEQYF. CDR3 DNA sequence: TGTGCCAGCAGCCCTAGCGGGAGACCAAGCTCCTACGAGCAGTACTTC.

This chain connects TRBV6-6 to TRBJ2-1, with 12 bases fitting TRBD2. Germline V gene lookup returns CDR1 MNHNY and CDR2 SVGAGI (reference sequence). CDR3 length: 15 amino acids. V trimming: 5 bases; J trimming: 4 bases; junction bases outside the gene matches: 3. The CDR3 is CASSQLAGGYNEQFF. The CDR3 nucleotides are TGTGCCAGCAGTCAACTAGCGGGGGGATACAATGAGCAGTTCTTC.

V and J are TRBV6-5 and TRBJ1-2; D gene ambiguous. CDR1 is MNHEY, CDR2 SVGAGI, per germline. The length of the CDR3 is 13 residues. Trimming stripped 2 bases from V and 8 bases from J, with 12 bases between. Here the CDR3 DNA reads TGTGCCAGCAGTTACGCCCTTGCGGGGGGCTACACCTTC. As protein: CASSYALAGGYTF.

The rearrangement links TRBV7-3 to TRBJ2-5; 12 nucleotides align to TRBD2. J lost 3 bases, V lost 5 bases, and 4 bases had no gene match. Germline-derived CDR1 and CDR2 are SGHTA and FQGTGA. The CDR3 loop spans 15 amino acids. This CDR3 is CASSPLAGGKETQYF. The CDR3 DNA reads as TGTGCCAGCAGCCCACTAGCGGGAGGAAAAGAGACCCAGTACTTC.

The chain is built from TRBV19 and TRBJ2-3; 7 bases line up with TRBD1. Germline values: CDR1 LNHDA, CDR2 SQIVND (reference sequence). CDR3 length: 15 residues. J gave up 4 bases and V 3 bases, and 7 bases lay outside the gene matches. CDR3 sequence (DNA): TGTGCCAGTAGTATGAGGGGGCAGGGGGCAGATACGCAGTATTTT. It translates to CASSMRGQGADTQYF.

In DNA, the CDR3 is TGTGCCAGCAGCCAAGTACGGAGTGGCTACACCTTC. Its translation is CASSQVRSGYTF. J is TRBJ1-2 and V is TRBV3-1 (or the pseudogene TRBV3-2); no clear D gene. From germline, CDR1 is LGHDT and CDR2 YNNKEL (reference sequence). This CDR3 contains 12 residues. Trimming took 1 base from V and 7 from J, leaving 7 bases between them.

This chain links TRBV7-2 with TRBJ1-1, with TRBD1 matching over 8 bases. The CDR3 consists of 16 residues. Trimming took 1 base from V and 4 from J; bases not matched to a gene: 8. CDR1 is SGHTA and CDR2 is FQGNSA in the germline V gene. The CDR3 spells CASSLGRAGGFTEAFF. The CDR3 region has the DNA TGTGCCAGCAGCTTAGGTAGGGCAGGGGGCTTCACTGAAGCTTTCTTT.

The chain recombines TRBV9 with TRBJ2-3, with TRBD2 as a possible D gene (6 bases). Germline lookup yields CDR1 SGDLS and CDR2 YYNGEE. Trimming removed 0 bases from V and 6 bases from J, with 11 bases in between. The CDR3 spans 14 residues. The CDR3 spells CASSVGSGRDTQYF. The CDR3 nucleotides are TGTGCCAGCAGCGTAGGGAGTGGGAGGGATACGCAGTATTTT. The full variable domain, its missing parts supplied by reference TRBV9 and TRBJ2-3, is DSGVTQTPKHLITATGQRVTLRCSPRSGDLSVYWYQQSLDQGLQFLIQYYNGEERAKGNILERFSAQQFPDLHSELNLSSLELGDSALYFCASSVGSGRDTQYFGPGTRLTVL.

The CDR3: CASRRTRGGPNFTYGYTF. CDR3 nucleotides: TGTGCCAGCCGTAGGACGAGGGGAGGGCCAAACTTCACCTATGGCTACACCTTC. V gene TRBV27 combines with J gene TRBJ1-2, with D maybe TRBD1 (5 bases). Germline CDR1 is MNHEY and CDR2 is SMNVEV (reference sequence). V was shortened by 8 bases and J by 4 bases, with 29 bases between the two germline ends. CDR3 size: 18 residues.

This rearrangement joins TRBV9 to TRBJ1-1, with TRBD1 matching 9 bases. V lost 3 bases, J lost 1 base, and 7 bases stayed unmatched. CDR1 and CDR2 from the germline V gene are SGDLS and YYNGEE. CDR3 length equals 16 residues. This CDR3 is CASSATGGLANTEAFF. CDR3 bases: TGTGCCAGCAGCGCGACAGGGGGGCTGGCGAACACTGAAGCTTTCTTT. The variable domain in full, completed from reference TRBV9 and TRBJ1-1, reads DSGVTQTPKHLITATGQRVTLRCSPRSGDLSVYWYQQSLDQGLQFLIQYYNGEERAKGNILERFSAQQFPDLHSELNLSSLELGDSALYFCASSATGGLANTEAFFGQGTRLTVV.

This clone has more than one count but fewer than ten. The V and J genes are TRBV15 and TRBJ2-3; D perhaps matches TRBD2 (6 bases). V dropped 2 bases and J dropped 5 bases, with 11 bases sitting between them. This CDR3 spans 14 amino acids. Germline V gene lookup returns CDR1 LNHNV and CDR2 YYDKDF (reference sequence). CDR3 in amino acids: CATSRLGRGDTQYF. The CDR3 coding sequence is TGTGCCACCAGCAGACTCGGGCGGGGAGATACGCAGTATTTT.

This clone has only one observation. This chain uses TRBV9 with TRBJ2-7; possibly TRBD1 for D (6 bases). There are 15 residues in the CDR3. CDR1 SGDLS and CDR2 YYNGEE come from the germline V gene. Trimming removed 0 bases at V and 2 bases at J, with 12 bases between. Here the CDR3 reads CASSVGTGIPYEQYF. In DNA, the CDR3 is TGTGCCAGCAGCGTAGGAACAGGGATCCCCTACGAGCAGTACTTC.

Remarks on this clone: Other DNA sequences from this sample encode an identical CDR3 as well. V usage is TRBV24-1 and J usage is TRBJ2-1; 7 bases are shared with TRBD2. Germline CDR1 KGHDR, CDR2 SFDVKD. The CDR3 contains 13 residues. The V gene end was trimmed by 4 bases and the J gene end by 7 bases; junction bases not matched to a gene: 3. The CDR3 DNA reads as TGTGCCACCAGTGACCCCGGGGGGAATGAGCAGTTCTTC. It is translated as CATSDPGGNEQFF.

This clone was picked up one time. This chain connects TRBV29-1 to TRBJ2-7, with a weak D call TRBD1 (6 bases). V was shortened by 4 bases and J by 4 bases, with 11 bases between the two germline ends. Germline values: CDR1 SQVTM, CDR2 ANQGSEA. The CDR3 loop spans 12 amino acids. CDR3: CSVAGAGYEQYF. CDR3 sequence (DNA): TGCAGCGTTGCAGGGGCTGGGTACGAGCAGTACTTC.

The CDR3 coding sequence is TGTGCCAGCAGCCCTATTGACAGGCTAGAGCAGTTCTTC. Protein: CASSPIDRLEQFF. V and J are TRBV3-1 (or the pseudogene TRBV3-2) and TRBJ2-1; D possibly corresponds to TRBD1 (6 bases). V was cut by 4 bases and J by 10 bases, with 14 bases left in between. Germline-derived CDR1 and CDR2 are LGHDT and YNNKEL (reference sequence). The CDR3 loop spans 13 amino acids.

The V and J genes are TRBV4-1 and TRBJ2-5; D is perhaps TRBD2 (6 bases). V was pared by 3 bases and J by 0 bases, with 23 bases between. This CDR3 is 19 amino acids long. In germline, CDR1 is MGHRA, CDR2 YSYEKL. CDR3 residues: CASSQEGSGKKWDQETQYF. CDR3 nucleotide sequence: TGCGCCAGCAGCCAGGAGGGGTCAGGGAAGAAATGGGACCAAGAGACCCAGTACTTC.

This clone was counted once. V and J are TRBV5-1 and TRBJ2-1, with 10 bases that match TRBD2. V shed 3 bases and J 8 bases; nucleotides not matched to a gene: 14. The length of the CDR3 is 17 residues. Germline V lookup: CDR1 SGHRS, CDR2 YFSETQ. The CDR3 reads CASSSPPAGGPAYEQFF. CDR3 bases: TGCGCCAGCAGCTCCCCCCCAGCGGGAGGGCCGGCGTATGAGCAGTTCTTC.

The V and J genes are TRBV30 and TRBJ1-5, with D hard to call. The V end lost 1 base, the J end lost 7 bases, and 11 bases lay between the germline ends. CDR1 is GTSNPN and CDR2 is SVGIG in the germline V gene (reference sequence). This CDR3 comprises 13 residues. CDR3 region: CAWSGGLAQPQHF. CDR3 DNA: TGTGCCTGGAGTGGCGGGTTGGCGCAGCCCCAGCATTTT.

With respect to this clone: An end of the junction differs from the germline gene, which may be a read error. The V and J genes are TRBV7-2 and TRBJ1-1; the D is unclear. The CDR3 runs to 14 residues. Germline assignment: CDR1 SGHTA and CDR2 FQGNSA. Here the CDR3 DNA reads TGTGCCAGCAGTTTAGGAGTTCGGGGTACTGAAGCTTTCTTT. Its translation: CASSLGVRGTEAFF.

The rearrangement joins TRBV19 to TRBJ2-1; no firm D call. V dropped 5 bases and J dropped 6 bases, with 11 bases sitting between them. CDR3 length: 13 amino acids. Germline V CDR1 and CDR2: LNHDA, SQIVND (reference sequence). Here the CDR3 reads CASSPQAPNEQFF. The CDR3 nucleotides are TGTGCCAGTAGTCCCCAGGCCCCCAATGAGCAGTTCTTC.

The gene calls are TRBV6-1 and TRBJ1-1, with D possibly TRBD1 on 6 matching bases. V was pared by 3 bases and J by 4 bases, with 15 bases between. The CDR3 spans 15 residues. The V gene's germline CDR1 is MNHNS and CDR2 SASEGT. The CDR3 is CASSEQQGRGTEAFF. The CDR3 DNA sequence: TGTGCCAGCAGTGAGCAACAGGGAAGAGGCACTGAAGCTTTCTTT.

The chain is built from TRBV19 and TRBJ1-5, with TRBD1 as a possible D gene (5 bases). Germline values: CDR1 LNHDA, CDR2 SQIVND (reference sequence). CDR3 length equals 14 residues. V gave up 1 base and J gave up 8 bases, with 12 bases separating them. The CDR3 loop reads CASSIGQGGEPQHF. DNA of the CDR3: TGTGCCAGTAGTATAGGTCAGGGAGGGGAGCCCCAGCATTTT.

This clone was seen a handful of times. V usage is TRBV7-9 and J usage is TRBJ1-1; D call uncertain. The V end lost 1 base, the J end lost 4 bases, and 4 bases lay between the germline ends. Germline values: CDR1 SEHNR, CDR2 FQNEAQ (reference sequence). There are 12 residues in the CDR3. CDR3 amino acids: CASSLGLTEAFF. The CDR3 DNA is TGTGCCAGCAGCTTAGGGCTCACTGAAGCTTTCTTT.

The rearrangement links TRBV7-2 to TRBJ2-7, with 9 bases that match TRBD1. The CDR3 spans 14 residues. V dropped 5 bases and J dropped 4; count of bases not matched to a gene: 6. The V gene's germline CDR1 is SGHTA and CDR2 FQGNSA. CDR3 in DNA: TGTGCCAGCAGCACCAGGACAGGGGTTTACGAGCAGTACTTC. Protein sequence: CASSTRTGVYEQYF.